The T cell receptor beta chain described here comes from a study of cytomegalovirus exposure and HLA in healthy donors. Trimming removed 3 bases from V and 7 bases from J, with 15 bases in between. Germline V lookup: CDR1 KGHSH, CDR2 LQKENI. This CDR3 region has 14 residues. Study-level findings and limits: Serostatus for CMV was the only available immune exposure information. Association with HLA alleles at 0.05 false discovery rate was found for approximately 18,000 TCR beta sequences in a later analysis.

Vbeta (60) and Jbeta (13) primers were used in the PCR. TCRdb's table, derived via immunoSEQ multiplex PCR, lists solely in-frame clones and lacks some. This table has 70,000 to 100,000 clones, 80% appearing once. A word on this clone: Its antigen is unknown. Other DNA variants within this sample encode the same CDR3.

The V and J genes are TRBV18 and TRBJ1-1; D not certain. Sequenced sample: PBMCs. This sequence originates from a man younger than 35 in good health and CMV-seronegative. The CDR3 sequence is CASSPPPAGGEAFF. The CDR3 DNA follows: TGTGCCAGCTCACCTCCCCCCGCAGGAGGTGAAGCTTTCTTT.